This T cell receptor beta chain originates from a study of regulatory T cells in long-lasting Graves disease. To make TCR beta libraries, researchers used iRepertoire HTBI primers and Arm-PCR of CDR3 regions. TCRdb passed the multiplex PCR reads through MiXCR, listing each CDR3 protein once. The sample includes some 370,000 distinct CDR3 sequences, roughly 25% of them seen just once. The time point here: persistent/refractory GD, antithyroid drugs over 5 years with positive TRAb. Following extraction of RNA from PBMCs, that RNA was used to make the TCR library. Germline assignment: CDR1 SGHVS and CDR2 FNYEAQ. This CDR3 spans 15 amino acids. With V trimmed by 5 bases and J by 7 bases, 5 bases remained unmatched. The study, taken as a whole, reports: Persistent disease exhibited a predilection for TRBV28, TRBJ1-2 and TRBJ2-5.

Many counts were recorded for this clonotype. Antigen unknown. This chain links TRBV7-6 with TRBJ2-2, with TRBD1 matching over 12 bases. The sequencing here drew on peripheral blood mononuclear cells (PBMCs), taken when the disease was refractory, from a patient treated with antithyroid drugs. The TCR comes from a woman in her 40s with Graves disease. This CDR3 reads CASSPGQGAFGELFF. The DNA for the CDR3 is TGTGCCAGCAGCCCGGGACAGGGGGCGTTCGGGGAGCTGTTTTTT.